This TCR beta chain was captured by sequencing in a study of shared clonotypes between healthy human individuals (dated by TCRdb to the early 2020s). General notes on the study: A few men and a couple of women, aged 18 to 49 years, made up the cohort. Different laboratories and diverse techniques were used to prepare libraries and sequence TCR repertoires, to increase sequencing depth and limit assay-specific biases. To estimate repertoire size and how much clonotypes are shared between individuals, the study performed deep sequencing of blood TCR repertoires from five healthy adults. Leukapheresis yielded between about 0.85 and 9.5 billion PBMCs per donor. For each donor, three plates each were used for CD4 naive and CD4 memory, two plates were used for CD8 naive, and one plate was used for CD8 memory. Overall study outcomes, separate from this receptor: Sampling was restricted to blood, and TCR repertoires in tissues likely differ from the TCR repertoires found in blood. Compared with non-shared clonotypes, clonotypes shared by all four sorted-subset donors had higher generation probabilities. Incomplete sequencing was indicated by rarefaction of sorted-subset datasets, despite the large sequencing depth. Pairwise subsampling led to the expectation that sequencing depth would affect the degree of clonotype sharing among donors. Larger estimated clonotype richness was generally found for naive subsets than for memory subsets. The genetic and exposure-history diversity represented was limited by the small number of donors. Roughly 5.2% of naive CD4, approximately 3.7% of naive CD8, roughly 2.4% of memory CD4, and roughly 0.4% of memory CD8 clonotypes were shared across several donors.

The donors were healthy, HIV-negative adults with no recently reported acute infections or vaccinations. Only Caucasian adults living in Nashville, Tennessee, USA were represented among the donors. Magnetic negative selection was used to enrich CD4+ T cells, after which naive cells were positively selected on CD45RA and the negative fraction became the memory subset. Blood was obtained by leukapheresis, after which PBMCs were separated by Ficoll-Histopaque density gradient centrifugation and cryopreserved in liquid nitrogen vapor phase. Purity and quantity of every magnetically sorted T cell population were checked by analytical flow cytometry. Genomic DNA was isolated from every sorted fraction and measured by UV absorbance on a Nanodrop 2000c. Comments on this clone: Its antigen is currently not known. No quality values exist for individual bases; no much larger clone is one base distant.

TCR CDR3 regions were amplified from genomic DNA by multiplex PCR using the deep immunoSEQ assay. For each cell subset, the extracted genomic DNA was distributed evenly across all wells of several immunoSEQ 96-well plates, and each plate served as one replicate. For sorted subsets, about 220 ng of genomic DNA, equivalent to tens of thousands of T cell genomes, went into each replicate PCR. The purified libraries were quantified using a Qubit 3.0 fluorometer, sized with a Bioanalyzer 2100, and then quantified again using the KAPA Library Quantification kit. Every immunoSEQ 96-well plate was sequenced on a dedicated single-read 150-cycle Illumina NextSeq 550 flow cell. The paper's data handling went like this. Because the immunoSEQ output included only junctional sequences and no quality scores, the filtering could not be the same as the filtering used for full-length reads. To assign V/J genes and CDR3, sequences were annotated against IMGT germline references using PyIR, a Python wrapper for IgBLAST v1.9. Reads were filtered out if the reads had weak V/J assignments (E-value above 1e-6), no CDR3, stop codons, out-of-frame junctions, or ambiguous translated residues. A V3J clonotype was defined by an identical inferred V gene, J gene, and CDR3 amino acid sequence. To compute the percentage overlap between repertoires, the number of shared unique clonotypes was divided by the size of the smaller repertoire. Repertoire richness was assessed with RTK rarefaction, the Chao1 estimator, and Recon v2.1 estimates of unobserved clonotypes. For all TCRbeta clonotypes obtained by the gDNA method from four donors, generation probabilities were computed with OLGA. This immuneACCESS table, as held by TCRdb, lists in-frame sequences with V and J called but not all clones. Of the missing ones, under half trace to an unresolved V gene in checked studies; the others have no known cause. That table furnishes V, J and clone size, whereas the DNA furnished D and trimming. The sample table shows roughly 2.5 million clones, and more than 80% are seen once. Of the sample, roughly 0.14% is held by the ten largest clones.

The CDR3 holds 16 amino acids from the cysteine to the phenylalanine. Solely the CDR3 DNA is kept, with 48 bases framed from the first base. CDR1 is given as SGHNT and CDR2 as YYREEE, both from the germline V gene (reference sequence). Trimmed from V: 4 bases; trimmed from J: 4 bases; junction bases lacking a gene match: 5. The chain was built from TRBV5-4 and TRBJ1-6, with 10 junctional bases fitting TRBD1. Sequencing was performed on naive CD4+ T cells sorted from blood. Sample cell subset or site, as interpreted from the label and publication: CD45RA+ positively selected. This clonotype was obtained from a young man in good health. The DNA is as follows: TGTGCCAGCAGCCCAACGGACAGGGGGTATAATTCACCCCTCCACTTT. Its translation reads: CASSPTDRGYNSPLHF.